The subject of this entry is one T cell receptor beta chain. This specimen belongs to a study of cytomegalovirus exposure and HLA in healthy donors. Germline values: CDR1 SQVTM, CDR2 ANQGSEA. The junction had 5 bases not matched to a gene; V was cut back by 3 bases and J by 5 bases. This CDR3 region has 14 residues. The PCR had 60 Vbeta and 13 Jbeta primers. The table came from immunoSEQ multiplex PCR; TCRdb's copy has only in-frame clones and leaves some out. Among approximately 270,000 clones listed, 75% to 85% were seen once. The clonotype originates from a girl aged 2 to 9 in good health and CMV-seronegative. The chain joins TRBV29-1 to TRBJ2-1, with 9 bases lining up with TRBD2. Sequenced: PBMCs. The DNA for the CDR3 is TGCAGCGTTGACTACCTAGCGGGACACAATGAGCAGTTCTTC. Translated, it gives CSVDYLAGHNEQFF.